These T cell receptor beta chains were read from a single sample in a study of T cell responses to AZD1222 COVID-19 vaccine. Measured with immunoSEQ multiplex PCR; TCRdb has only the in-frame clones, and not every one. This sample has some 120,000 clones; 70% to 90% occur once, and the top ten carry 3.9%. Sequenced here: peripheral blood, sampled on day 0 of MenACWY control vaccination. The origin of the receptors is an adult in good health. Both conserved end residues are part of each CDR3. The order of the fields is clone size, D gene, J gene, V gene, CDR3 protein, CDR3 DNA. A D gene is named only where the DNA matches it firmly. Clone size is not always given. Where it is, it says once, few, many or a class for expanded clones.

. | TRBD2 | TRBJ2-7 | TRBV5-5 | CASSILAGVYEQYF | TGTGCCAGCAGCATATTAGCGGGGGTCTACGAGCAGTACTTC
. | TRBD2 | TRBJ2-3 | TRBV3-1/TRBV3-2 | CASSGLAGTTDTQYF | TGTGCCAGCAGCGGACTAGCGGGGACCACAGATACGCAGTATTTT
. | TRBD2 | TRBJ2-3 | TRBV25-1 | CASSEWDYEVADTQYF | TGTGCCAGCAGTGAATGGGACTATGAAGTAGCAGATACGCAGTATTTT
. | . | TRBJ2-1 | TRBV6-2/TRBV6-3 | CASSYLGRNNEQFF | TGTGCCAGCAGTTACCTGGGACGGAACAATGAGCAGTTCTTC
. | . | TRBJ2-2 | TRBV7-3 | CASSPQPPRIGGGELFF | TGTGCCAGCAGCCCCCAACCCCCTAGAATAGGTGGCGGGGAGCTGTTTTTT
once | . | TRBJ2-7 | TRBV7-6 | CASSFSSGGLGAYEQYF | TGTGCCAGCAGCTTTTCGAGTGGGGGTCTCGGGGCCTACGAGCAGTACTTC
. | TRBD1 | TRBJ1-3 | TRBV7-8 | CASSLRQGLSGNTIYF | TGTGCCAGCAGCCTAAGACAGGGGCTATCTGGAAACACCATATATTTT
few | . | TRBJ1-3 | TRBV4-1 | CASSPREGSGNTIYF | TGCGCCAGCAGCCCTCGGGAGGGATCTGGAAACACCATATATTTT
. | TRBD1 | TRBJ2-1 | TRBV12-3/TRBV12-4 | CASSSTQGTEQFF | TGTGCCAGCAGTTCCACACAGGGGACTGAGCAGTTCTTC
. | TRBD1 | TRBJ1-5 | TRBV27 | CASSRTGGNQPQHF | TGTGCCAGCAGTCGTACAGGGGGAAATCAGCCCCAGCATTTT
. | TRBD1 | TRBJ1-1 | TRBV7-9 | CASNRQGVDTEAFF | TGTGCCAGCAACCGACAGGGGGTGGACACTGAAGCTTTCTTT
. | . | TRBJ1-2 | TRBV10-1 | CASRPAGEALANYGYTF | TGCGCCAGCAGGCCGGCGGGGGAGGCCCTAGCTAACTATGGCTACACCTTC
. | . | TRBJ2-1 | TRBV5-1 | CASSFAYLAMLSYNEQFF | TGCGCCAGCAGCTTTGCCTACCTTGCCATGCTATCCTACAATGAGCAGTTCTTC
. | TRBD2 | TRBJ2-1 | TRBV6-6 | CASSEGLANGNEQFF | TGTGCCAGCAGTGAGGGACTAGCGAATGGAAATGAGCAGTTCTTC
. | . | TRBJ1-2 | TRBV5-1 | CASSRDGAIGYTF | TGCGCCAGCAGCCGGGACGGGGCTATTGGCTACACCTTC
few | . | TRBJ1-6 | TRBV6-5 | CASSLHRDSPLHF | TGTGCCAGCAGTCTCCACAGGGATTCACCCCTCCACTTT
. | . | TRBJ1-2 | TRBV7-8 | CASSLVVSGKGSYGYTF | TGTGCCAGCAGCTTAGTCGTATCCGGGAAGGGGAGCTATGGCTACACCTTC
. | TRBD2 | TRBJ2-1 | TRBV18 | CASSPLRASGGGTYNEQFF | TGTGCCAGCTCACCACTAAGGGCTAGCGGGGGGGGAACCTACAATGAGCAGTTCTTC
. | . | TRBJ2-6 | TRBV7-2 | CASSPNPGANVLTF | TGTGCCAGCAGCCCCAACCCCGGGGCCAACGTCCTGACTTTC
. | TRBD2 | TRBJ2-7 | TRBV7-2 | CASSSEGLAGSEQYF | TGTGCCAGCAGCTCCGAGGGACTAGCGGGGTCCGAGCAGTACTTC
. | TRBD1 | TRBJ1-1 | TRBV2 | CASTGGYTEAFF | TGTGCCAGCACAGGGGGGTACACTGAAGCTTTCTTT
. | . | TRBJ1-5 | TRBV5-1 | CASSLTGMEPQHF | TGCGCCAGCAGCTTGACAGGGATGGAGCCCCAGCATTTT
. | . | TRBJ1-2 | TRBV19 | CASKERTRGYTF | TGTGCCAGTAAGGAAAGAACAAGGGGCTACACCTTC
. | . | TRBJ2-1 | TRBV5-5 | CASSGRRRDFFNEQFF | TGTGCCAGCAGCGGCAGGCGCCGGGACTTTTTCAATGAGCAGTTCTTC
once | . | TRBJ2-7 | TRBV9 | CASSRESAQTRSSYEQYF | TGTGCCAGCAGCCGCGAGAGTGCTCAGACGAGGAGCTCCTACGAGCAGTACTTC
. | TRBD1 | TRBJ1-2 | TRBV7-2 | CASSSTGNYGYTF | TGTGCCAGCAGCTCGACAGGGAACTATGGCTACACCTTC
. | TRBD1 | TRBJ1-6 | TRBV5-6 | CASRAGTAGSYNSPLHF | TGTGCCAGCAGGGCCGGGACAGCCGGGTCCTATAATTCACCCCTCCACTTT
. | TRBD1 | TRBJ1-2 | TRBV27 | CASSRQGVAYGYTF | TGTGCCAGCAGCAGACAGGGGGTGGCCTATGGCTACACCTTC
few | TRBD1 | TRBJ1-1 | TRBV18 | CASAGTGQSTEAFF | TGTGCCAGCGCTGGGACAGGGCAGTCCACTGAAGCTTTCTTT
once | TRBD2 | TRBJ2-4 | TRBV4-3 | CASSQTSGGAKNIQYF | TGCGCCAGCAGCCAAACTAGCGGGGGTGCCAAAAACATTCAGTACTTC
. | . | TRBJ1-1 | TRBV9 | CASSEVNTEAFF | TGTGCCAGCAGCGAGGTGAACACTGAAGCTTTCTTT
. | TRBD1 | TRBJ2-1 | TRBV19 | CASSETGGSYNEQFF | TGTGCCAGTAGTGAAACAGGGGGCTCCTACAATGAGCAGTTCTTC
. | TRBD1 | TRBJ2-5 | TRBV20-1 | CSASPMAGGPSQETQYF | TGCAGTGCTAGTCCCATGGCAGGGGGACCTTCCCAAGAGACCCAGTACTTC
. | . | TRBJ2-3 | TRBV7-2 | CASSFGSRDTQYF | TGTGCCAGCAGCTTCGGAAGCAGAGATACGCAGTATTTT
few | . | TRBJ2-7 | TRBV2 | CASSRTDWSYEQYF | TGTGCCAGCAGCAGGACCGACTGGTCCTACGAGCAGTACTTC
. | . | TRBJ2-2 | TRBV24-1 | CATSDFASFDTGELFF | TGTGCCACCAGTGATTTCGCCAGCTTTGACACCGGGGAGCTGTTTTTT
. | . | TRBJ1-5 | TRBV18 | CASSWTPDQPQHF | TGTGCCAGCTCGTGGACACCAGATCAGCCCCAGCATTTT
few | . | TRBJ2-7 | TRBV6-2/TRBV6-3 | CASSYSIHVSGVRDYEQYF | TGTGCCAGCAGTTACTCGATTCATGTCTCGGGGGTCCGGGACTACGAGCAGTACTTC
. | TRBD1 | TRBJ2-1 | TRBV6-5 | CASRRGQGADNEQFF | TGTGCCAGCAGACGTGGACAGGGGGCGGACAATGAGCAGTTCTTC
. | . | TRBJ1-1 | TRBV28 | CASRSDGSREYTEAFF | TGTGCCAGCAGATCCGACGGAAGCAGGGAGTACACTGAAGCTTTCTTT
. | TRBD2 | TRBJ2-7 | TRBV7-6 | CASSHGTSGDYEQYF | TGTGCCAGCAGCCATGGGACTAGCGGGGACTACGAGCAGTACTTC
. | TRBD1 | TRBJ2-7 | TRBV5-1 | CASSPDGSGGLGEQYF | TGCGCCAGCAGCCCGGACGGGTCAGGGGGCCTTGGCGAGCAGTACTTC
. | . | TRBJ2-7 | TRBV28 | CASRLQGDRSYEQYF | TGTGCCAGCAGGTTACAGGGTGACCGTTCCTACGAGCAGTACTTC
. | TRBD2 | TRBJ2-3 | TRBV9 | CASSVGVGRGNTDTQYF | TGTGCCAGCAGCGTAGGAGTTGGGCGGGGGAACACAGATACGCAGTATTTT
. | TRBD1 | TRBJ1-2 | TRBV28 | CASRSTGALIYGYTF | TGTGCCAGCAGGTCGACAGGGGCCCTGATCTATGGCTACACCTTC
. | . | TRBJ2-1 | TRBV18 | CASSQDGHNEQFF | TGTGCCAGCTCACAGGACGGCCACAATGAGCAGTTCTTC
. | . | TRBJ2-1 | TRBV18 | CASSPRSGENNEQFF | TGTGCCAGCTCACCACGGTCAGGGGAGAACAATGAGCAGTTCTTC
. | TRBD2 | TRBJ2-3 | TRBV7-9 | CASSSTARGGADTQYF | TGTGCCAGCAGCTCAACTGCGCGGGGGGGCGCAGATACGCAGTATTTT
. | . | TRBJ1-5 | TRBV6-1 | CASSEVSLLYSNQPQHF | TGTGCCAGCAGTGAAGTGTCACTGTTGTATAGCAATCAGCCCCAGCATTTT